Listed below are T cell receptor beta chains from one sample, sequenced in a study of CD8+ T cells in alopecia areata. Generated by immunoSEQ multiplex PCR, the TCRdb table keeps only in-frame clones and is missing some. The sample consists of some 170,000 clones, approximately 65% of them appearing once. Sequencing was performed on CD8+ T cells sorted from blood, taken at week 0. These receptors came from a human donor with alopecia areata. Both conserved end residues are trimmed from each CDR3. Each record gives: V gene, clone size, CDR3 protein. Expanded clones get a size class; other rows say once, few or many, or leave the size out.

>TRBV9|-
ASSVVQGKAGELF
>TRBV27|-
ASLSDNTGELF
>TRBV10-3|-
AISETGGASYEQY
>TRBV4-1|-
ASSQLAGESTDTQY
>TRBV2|-
ASSEAPLGVATGEQF
>TRBV19|-
ASSMFGPEETQY
>TRBV9|-
ASSPGGGQPQH
>TRBV7-9|few
ASSLLSYRQPYGYT
>TRBV7-9|few
ASSPDYGYT
>TRBV30|few
AWIGEIQETQY
>TRBV7-9|few
ASSLDQGAYEQY
>TRBV7-2|-
ASSPDRGYEQY
>TRBV13|once
ASSLGDSQETQY
>TRBV30|-
AWRWQGVSGNTIY
>TRBV7-9|few
ASSAPGQGIYEQY
>TRBV14|-
ASSQGGPNSPLH
>TRBV29-1|few
SVEDGKAF
>TRBV5-1|-
ASSFKTSGDTDTQY
>TRBV9|-
ASSVGDSGTEAF
>TRBV7-9|-
ASSSGTVNTGELF
>TRBV9|few
ASSPNTGELF
>TRBV30|-
AWRRQGNEQF
>TRBV30|-
AWSVRGSDGYT
>TRBV6-1|-
ASFGGRKEKLF
>TRBV29-1|-
SVELSRGGYT
>TRBV29-1|-
SVEVAGDAGELF
>TRBV5-6|few
ASSLGDSWHGYT
>TRBV10-2|-
AVGTELAMETQY
>TRBV27|-
ASSLGADNDRGLRQPQH
>TRBV5-6|-
ASSYGPEGYGYT
>TRBV29-1|-
SVEERYGYT
>TRBV27|-
ASSRRNKRGQETQY
>TRBV25-1|-
ASSDTGGNTQY
>TRBV6-5|-
ASSYSTGVSSPLH